Below, 30 T cell receptor beta chains from the same sample are listed, as sequenced in a study of identical twins. TCRdb used MiXCR to reprocess the 5' RACE reads, holding one entry per CDR3 protein. The repertoire holds some 590,000 distinct CDR3 sequences, with roughly 9.5% as singletons. This same sample was also part of a study on yellow fever vaccine responses in identical twins.

The material sequenced was PBMCs. The source of these receptors is a woman aged 18-35 years in good health.

This clonotype was observed a few times. One junction end disagrees with the germline gene, perhaps due to a read error. The rearrangement joins TRBV12-3 or TRBV12-4 to TRBJ2-3, with 11 bases identical to TRBD2. The CDR3 is 18 amino acids. The CDR3 here is CASCLISGGALGTDTQYF. The CDR3, as DNA: TGTGCCAGCTGTTTAATTAGCGGGGGGGCCTTAGGGACAGATACGCAGTATTTT.

This clonotype came up many times. The V and J genes are TRBV9 and TRBJ2-6; D unresolved. The V end was cut by 2 bases, the J end by 1 base, with 10 bases between. The CDR3 is 16 amino acids. In germline, CDR1 is SGDLS, CDR2 YYNGEE. The chain's CDR3 is CASSVGIRSGANVLTF. The CDR3 region has the DNA TGTGCCAGCAGCGTCGGCATTCGGTCTGGGGCCAACGTCCTGACTTTC.

This sequence joins TRBV29-1 and TRBJ1-2, with D perhaps TRBD1 (5 bases). The germline V gene has CDR1 SQVTM and CDR2 ANQGSEA. Trimming took 1 base from V and 8 from J, leaving 8 bases between them. The CDR3 loop spans 11 amino acids. This CDR3 is CSVEGREGYTF. DNA for the CDR3: TGCAGCGTTGAAGGCAGGGAGGGCTACACCTTC.

This clonotype was detected ten times or more. This chain links TRBV29-1 with TRBJ1-2; 10 nucleotides align to TRBD1. Germline assignment: CDR1 SQVTM and CDR2 ANQGSEA. The CDR3 sequence is 15 residues long. Trimming took 4 bases from V and 2 from J; bases not matched to a gene: 7. This CDR3 is CSVGTGQGVNYGYTF. The CDR3 DNA reads TGCAGCGTTGGAACCGGACAGGGGGTAAACTATGGCTACACCTTC.

This sequence joins TRBV5-1 and TRBJ2-1, with D possibly called TRBD1 or TRBD2 (6 bases each). The germline V gene has CDR1 SGHRS and CDR2 YFSETQ. CDR3 length equals 15 residues. Trimming removed 4 bases from V and 8 bases from J, with 19 bases in between. The chain's CDR3 is CASSVQAWGAHEQFF. CDR3 DNA: TGCGCCAGCAGCGTACAGGCTTGGGGGGCCCATGAGCAGTTCTTC.

This clonotype was found a few times. The chain couples TRBV5-4 to TRBJ2-7, with 10 bases identical to TRBD1. With 4 bases clipped from V and 6 bases from J, the junction kept 4 bases outside the gene matches. The CDR3 sequence is 13 residues long. Germline loops: CDR1 SGHNT, CDR2 YYREEE (reference sequence). CDR3 protein: CASSGGQGSEQYF. The CDR3 DNA is TGTGCCAGCAGCGGGGGACAGGGGTCCGAGCAGTACTTC.

This chain connects TRBV12-3 or TRBV12-4 to TRBJ1-2, with 9 bases lining up with TRBD1. This CDR3 contains 15 residues. V lost 2 bases and J lost 6; bases outside the gene matches: 7. The CDR3 protein is CASSLWDRVVHGYTF. CDR3 nucleotide sequence: TGTGCCAGCAGTTTATGGGACAGGGTGGTCCATGGCTACACCTTC.

This clonotype was recorded at least ten times. The gene calls are TRBV12-3 or TRBV12-4 and TRBJ2-5; maybe TRBD2 (6 bases). The CDR3 is 14 amino acids. The ends were cut back, 6 bases at V and 3 bases at J, with 14 bases in the middle. The CDR3 bases are TGTGCCAGCAGCACCATCTGGGAGGAAGAGACCCAGTACTTC. Translation: CASSTIWEEETQYF.

This clonotype turned up a few times. CDR3 coding DNA: TGTGCCACCAGACCTAGCGGTTCCTACGAGCAGTACTTC. Its translation is CATRPSGSYEQYF. V is TRBV24-1 and J is TRBJ2-7; TRBD2 matches 7 bases. J gave up 1 base and V 7 bases, and 3 bases lay outside the gene matches. The CDR3 is 13 amino acids. Germline loops: CDR1 KGHDR, CDR2 SFDVKD.

V gene TRBV9 combines with J gene TRBJ2-3, with 10 bases lining up with TRBD2. CDR3 length: 15 amino acids. Trimming cost V 2 bases and J 5 bases; bases outside gene matches: 5. Germline CDR1 is SGDLS and CDR2 is YYNGEE. DNA of the CDR3: TGTGCCAGCAGCGTTAGCGGGGGGTTTGGAGATACGCAGTATTTT. It yields the protein CASSVSGGFGDTQYF.

There are many counts of this clonotype. The chain recombines TRBV12-3 or TRBV12-4 with TRBJ2-1; no clear D. The CDR3 is 13 residues long. V gave up 2 bases and J gave up 7 bases, with 9 bases separating them. The CDR3 reads CASSLRDWNEQFF. CDR3 in DNA: TGTGCCAGCAGTTTAAGGGATTGGAATGAGCAGTTCTTC.

This clonotype was counted ten times or more. The V gene is TRBV28, the J gene TRBJ2-7, with TRBD2 identical over 10 bases. The CDR3 extends over 15 amino acids. V shed 6 bases and J 2 bases; nucleotides not matched to a gene: 7. Germline V gene lookup returns CDR1 MDHEN and CDR2 SYDVKM. The CDR3: CASRSSGGTTYEQYF. The CDR3 DNA sequence: TGTGCCAGCAGATCTAGCGGGGGAACCACCTACGAGCAGTACTTC.

The chain combines TRBV6-1 with TRBJ2-3; 16 bases line up with TRBD2. V lost 5 bases and J lost 6; bases outside the gene matches: 14. Germline V gives CDR1 MNHNS, CDR2 SASEGT. The length of the CDR3 is 19 residues. For the CDR3, the DNA is TGTGCCAGCAGTCGATTCTTCGGGACTAGCGGGGGGGCGAGCGATACGCAGTATTTT. It encodes CASSRFFGTSGGASDTQYF.

Ten or more counts support this clonotype. J is TRBJ2-2 and V is TRBV6-2 or TRBV6-3, with no clear D. The ends were cut back, 1 base at V and 6 bases at J, with 9 bases in the middle. Germline V CDR1 and CDR2: MNHEY, SVGEGT. The CDR3 has 14 amino acids. CDR3 loop: CASSYFDRPGELFF. The CDR3 DNA is TGTGCCAGCAGTTACTTCGACCGTCCCGGGGAGCTGTTTTTT.

This clonotype has only a few counts. The V gene is TRBV28, the J gene TRBJ1-2; D is unresolved. The CDR3 totals 12 residues. CDR1 MDHEN and CDR2 SYDVKM come from the germline V gene. V was trimmed by 3 bases and J by 8 bases, leaving 10 bases between them. CDR3 region: CASSFVIGGYTF. Here the CDR3 DNA reads TGTGCCAGCAGTTTCGTGATCGGAGGCTACACCTTC.

This clonotype turned up a few times. This sequence joins TRBV6-5 and TRBJ2-1, with no clear D. V was cut by 2 bases and J by 9 bases, with 14 bases left in between. The CDR3 consists of 14 residues. Germline CDR1 and CDR2: MNHEY and SVGAGI. The CDR3 sequence: CASSYTRHYGEQFF. Here the CDR3 DNA reads TGTGCCAGCAGTTACACAAGGCATTACGGTGAGCAGTTCTTC.

The chain combines TRBV29-1 with TRBJ2-5; D is perhaps TRBD1 or TRBD2 (5 bases each). There are 14 residues in the CDR3. CDR1 is SQVTM and CDR2 is ANQGSEA in the germline V gene. Trimming took off 6 bases at V and 5 bases at J, with 19 bases between the two ends. This chain's CDR3 is CSVDTGARRETQYF. The CDR3 bases are TGCAGCGTGGACACCGGGGCCCGAAGGGAGACCCAGTACTTC. Full variable domain (missing parts from reference TRBV29-1 and TRBJ2-5): SAVISQKPSRDICQRGTSLTIQCQVDSQVTMMFWYRQQPGQSLTLIATANQGSEATYESGFVIDKFPISRPNLTFSTLTVSNMSPEDSSIYLCSVDTGARRETQYFGPGTRLLVL.

This clonotype was counted at least ten times. The chain carries TRBV5-1 and TRBJ2-1; 8 bases align to TRBD2. This CDR3 is 16 amino acids long. With V trimmed by 0 bases and J by 0 bases, 2 bases remained unmatched. The V gene's germline CDR1 is SGHRS and CDR2 YFSETQ. The CDR3 loop reads CASSLVSGGSYNEQFF. The CDR3 region has the DNA TGCGCCAGCAGCTTGGTAAGCGGGGGCTCCTACAATGAGCAGTTCTTC.

This clonotype was detected only a few times. This sequence joins TRBV6-2 or TRBV6-3 and TRBJ1-6; 10 nucleotides match TRBD1. The CDR3 contains 12 residues. CDR1 and CDR2 (germline): MNHEY, SVGEGT. With V trimmed by 8 bases and J by 8 bases, 0 bases remained unmatched. The CDR3 is CASGQGDSPLHF. CDR3 coding DNA: TGTGCCAGCGGACAGGGGGATTCACCCCTCCACTTT.

The chain carries TRBV10-2 and TRBJ2-7; unclear D gene. The length of the CDR3 is 13 residues. V lost 6 bases to trimming and J lost 3 bases, with 12 bases between them. Germline V lookup: CDR1 WSHSY, CDR2 SAAADI. The CDR3 spells CASRDLAFYEQYF. CDR3 DNA sequence: TGCGCCAGCAGGGATCTTGCGTTCTACGAGCAGTACTTC.

Many counts were recorded for this clonotype. The J gene is TRBJ2-5, the V gene TRBV7-2; no reliable D call. This CDR3 comprises 14 residues. V gave up 2 bases and J gave up 5 bases, with 12 bases separating them. Germline V CDR1 and CDR2: SGHTA, FQGNSA. The CDR3 coding sequence is TGTGCCAGCAGCTTATCCCGAAGCGCGGAGACCCAGTACTTC. Translating gives CASSLSRSAETQYF.

This clonotype was seen at least ten times. This sequence joins TRBV12-3 or TRBV12-4 and TRBJ2-2; 9 bases map to TRBD2. V was pared by 2 bases and J by 0 bases, with 1 base of the junction left unmatched. This CDR3 is built from 16 residues. The CDR3 bases are TGTGCCAGCAGTTTACTAGCGGGGTCGAACACCGGGGAGCTGTTTTTT. Translating it yields CASSLLAGSNTGELFF.

This clonotype was seen a few times. The J gene is TRBJ2-5, the V gene TRBV5-1; D ambiguous. The CDR3 contains 14 residues. Trimming took off 3 bases at V and 4 bases at J, with 13 bases between the two ends. CDR1 SGHRS and CDR2 YFSETQ come from the germline V gene. The CDR3 DNA follows: TGCGCCAGCAGCTCGGCCCCCCGGGCAGAGACCCAGTACTTC. Protein: CASSSAPRAETQYF.

This clonotype was counted a few times. The rearrangement links TRBV27 to TRBJ2-7; 7 positions agree with TRBD1. CDR1 MNHEY and CDR2 SMNVEV come from the germline V gene (reference sequence). The CDR3 is 14 amino acids. With V trimmed by 5 bases and J by 3 bases, 7 bases remained unmatched. DNA for the CDR3: TGTGCCAGCAGTAGACCGGGACAGCGCTACGAGCAGTACTTC. Protein sequence: CASSRPGQRYEQYF.

This clonotype was detected many times. The chain couples TRBV20-1 to TRBJ2-5; 13 nucleotides match TRBD2. This CDR3 spans 15 amino acids. V was pared by 5 bases and J by 1 base, with 4 bases of the junction left unmatched. Germline loops: CDR1 DFQATT, CDR2 SNEGSKA (reference sequence). DNA for the CDR3: TGCAGTGCTTCGGGACTAGCGGGATCCCAAGAGACCCAGTACTTC. This translates into CSASGLAGSQETQYF.

This clonotype turned up a few times. V is TRBV27 and J is TRBJ2-5; 8 nucleotides match TRBD1. CDR3 length equals 17 residues. V lost 2 bases and J lost 9; bases outside the gene matches: 17. Looked up from germline, CDR1 is MNHEY and CDR2 is SMNVEV (reference sequence). The CDR3: CASSLEVPQGENGAQYF. In DNA form, the CDR3 reads TGTGCCAGCAGTTTAGAGGTCCCACAGGGGGAAAACGGGGCCCAGTACTTC.

The rearrangement links TRBV23-1 to TRBJ2-7, with 9 positions matching TRBD1. TRBV23-1 is flagged as an ORF with uncertain function. With 0 bases clipped from V and 6 bases from J, the junction kept 6 bases outside the gene matches. This CDR3 has 15 residues. The CDR3 coding sequence is TGCGCCAGCAGTCAATCAGGGGACAGGGAGGGCGAGCAGTACTTC. Protein product: CASSQSGDREGEQYF.

The chain carries TRBV3-1 and TRBJ2-1, with 7 bases aligning to TRBD2. The CDR3 consists of 15 residues. With 0 bases clipped from V and 5 bases from J, the junction kept 4 bases outside the gene matches. Germline lookup yields CDR1 LGHDT and CDR2 YNNKEL (reference sequence). The CDR3 sequence is CASSQDPRGNNEQFF. In nucleotides, the CDR3 is TGTGCCAGCAGCCAAGATCCGCGGGGGAACAATGAGCAGTTCTTC.

This clonotype was counted only a few times. This chain joins TRBV27 and TRBJ2-1, with 14 positions matching TRBD2. The V gene end was trimmed by 7 bases and the J gene end by 6 bases; junction bases not matched to a gene: 2. The CDR3 covers 14 residues. Per germline, CDR1 MNHEY and CDR2 SMNVEV (reference sequence). The CDR3 DNA is TGTGCCAGCACCGGACTAGCGGGAGGCAATGAGCAGTTCTTC. As protein: CASTGLAGGNEQFF.

This clonotype was counted at least ten times. The V and J genes are TRBV24-1 and TRBJ2-1; no definite D call. V was cut by 2 bases and J by 10 bases, with 11 bases left in between. The CDR3 is made up of 13 amino acids. CDR1 and CDR2 (germline): KGHDR, SFDVKD. CDR3 in amino acids: CATSDSSRREQFF. The CDR3 region has the DNA TGTGCCACCAGTGATTCCTCCCGCCGAGAGCAGTTCTTC.